This T cell receptor beta chain was obtained from a study of blood T cell repertoires in COVID-19. Background on the study: COVID-19 samples collected from the United States, Italy and Spain covered acute and convalescent phases. In each case, the material was cDNA or gDNA derived from T cells, B-cell-depleted T cells, or PBMCs.

Authors' analysis steps: Amplification from reference gene primers served as the basis for estimated nucleated cell counts. Libraries were prepared by immunoSEQ multiplex PCR; TCRdb keeps only in-frame clonotypes and omits some of them. V, J and clone size reflect that table, while D and trimming were determined from the DNA. Seen here are some 190,000 clones, around nine tenths observed once, and the top ten hold approximately 4%. In germline, CDR1 is SGHNT, CDR2 YYREEE (reference sequence). Trimming took 1 base from V and 0 from J, leaving 7 bases between them. The CDR3 sequence is 14 residues long.

The TCR sequence derives from a human donor in a cohort sampled during active COVID-19. V and J are TRBV5-4 and TRBJ2-5; D is perhaps TRBD2 (6 bases). Material: peripheral blood. The CDR3 DNA follows: TGTGCCAGCAGCTTGCGGGGGAACCAAGAGACCCAGTACTTC. This sequence encodes CASSLRGNQETQYF.